A single sample is the source of the 15 T cell receptor beta chains below, sequenced in a study of blood T cells in healthy people across ages. Through a sample-barcoded 5' primer and a J-beta primer mix, a second PCR was run for about 6 to 11 cycles. TCRdb recomputed calls from the 5' RACE reads with MiXCR, one row per CDR3 protein. The sample shows 1.5 million to 2 million distinct CDR3 sequences, about 32% of them seen only once. The sample comprised blood. The receptor set was obtained from a woman in her 30s in good health.

This clonotype appeared a few times. The chain joins TRBV19 to TRBJ2-5; TRBD2 matches 8 bases. Germline CDR1 is LNHDA and CDR2 is SQIVND (reference sequence). The J segment lost 2 bases and the V segment lost 5 bases, leaving 16 bases of the junction unmatched. CDR3 length: 18 residues. The CDR3 loop is CASSSPGAGASEQETQYF. CDR3 nucleotides: TGTGCCAGTAGTTCCCCAGGAGCGGGAGCATCAGAGCAAGAGACCCAGTACTTC.

The J gene is TRBJ2-1, the V gene TRBV27; 7 bases are a match to TRBD2. The CDR3 sequence is 15 residues long. CDR1 is MNHEY, CDR2 SMNVEV, per germline (reference sequence). Unmatched junction bases numbered 8, after V lost 7 bases and J lost 2 bases. The CDR3 region has the DNA TGTGCCAGCACTCCAGGCGGGGGAACCTACAATGAGCAGTTCTTC. This sequence encodes CASTPGGGTYNEQFF.

The sample holds a few counts of this clonotype. The chain links TRBV12-3 or TRBV12-4 to TRBJ2-1, with D unclear. The CDR3 is 13 amino acids. Between the trimmed V and J ends, which lost 2 bases and 6 bases, there was a span of 8 bases. The CDR3 loop reads CASSLLGLNEQFF. CDR3 DNA: TGTGCCAGCAGTTTACTTGGCCTCAATGAGCAGTTCTTC.

This clonotype was found a few times. The chain has TRBV20-1 and TRBJ1-5; D is undetermined. Germline CDR1 reads DFQATT; CDR2 reads SNEGSKA (reference sequence). V lost 0 bases and J 0 bases, leaving 9 bases between the germline ends. This CDR3 is 15 amino acids long. The CDR3 DNA reads TGCAGTGCTAGAGAAGTCGGATTTAGCAATCAGCCCCAGCATTTT. It specifies CSAREVGFSNQPQHF.

This clonotype was recorded many times. V and J are TRBV12-3 or TRBV12-4 and TRBJ2-3; D gene ambiguous. This CDR3 has 13 residues. V was cut by 3 bases and J by 4 bases, with 8 bases left in between. The CDR3 sequence is CASSFKGADTQYF. CDR3 in DNA: TGTGCCAGCAGTTTCAAAGGCGCAGATACGCAGTATTTT.

About this clonotype itself: The junction and the germline gene differ at one end; a read error may be behind it. The chain joins TRBV12-3 or TRBV12-4 to TRBJ2-3; tentatively, D is TRBD1 (6 bases). The CDR3 covers 14 residues. The DNA for the CDR3 is TGTGCCAGCAGCGAGGGGGTGAGAGCAGATACGCAATATTTT. Translating gives CASSEGVRADTQYF.

This clonotype was seen only a few times. This chain links TRBV29-1 with TRBJ1-5, with D perhaps TRBD1 (5 bases). The CDR3 is made up of 12 amino acids. V was cut by 3 bases and J by 5 bases, with 8 bases left in between. Germline CDR1 reads SQVTM; CDR2 reads ANQGSEA. Here the CDR3 reads CSVDQGDQPQHF. For the CDR3, the DNA is TGCAGCGTTGACCAGGGAGATCAGCCCCAGCATTTT.

The chain couples TRBV18 to TRBJ2-5; D gene ambiguous. V lost 3 bases, J lost 2 bases, and 13 bases lay in between. Germline V gene sequence: CDR1 KGHSH, CDR2 LQKENI. The CDR3 has 15 residues. The CDR3 DNA follows: TGTGCCAGCTCACCCCAGACTTCGGCGCAAGAGACCCAGTACTTC. It specifies CASSPQTSAQETQYF.

Only a few counts were recorded for this clonotype. The germline gene is not matched at one end of the junction; a read error may be the cause. The V gene is TRBV7-9, the J gene TRBJ2-7; 10 nucleotides match TRBD2. Germline V gene lookup returns CDR1 SEHNR and CDR2 FQNEAQ (reference sequence). CDR3 length equals 17 residues. DNA for the CDR3: TGTGTCAGCAGCCCCCCCTCAGCGGGAGGGCTCTCCTACGAGCAGTACTTC. This sequence encodes CVSSPPSAGGLSYEQYF.

The chain recombines TRBV5-1 with TRBJ1-2; D ambiguous. V gave up 0 bases and J gave up 6 bases, with 15 bases separating them. CDR3 length: 15 amino acids. CDR1 is SGHRS, CDR2 YFSETQ, per germline. The CDR3 DNA follows: TGCGCCAGCAGCTTGGCTGGCACAAGCGGGGATGGCTACACCTTC. Its translation: CASSLAGTSGDGYTF.

This clonotype was recorded many times. The chain couples TRBV5-1 to TRBJ2-3; the D gene is possibly TRBD2 (6 bases). The CDR3 is 14 amino acids. Germline V gene lookup returns CDR1 SGHRS and CDR2 YFSETQ. Trimming left V 2 bases short and J 0 bases short, with 7 bases between. CDR3 DNA sequence: TGCGCCAGCAGCTTAAGCGGGAGCACAGATACGCAGTATTTT. Its translation is CASSLSGSTDTQYF.

This chain joins TRBV20-1 and TRBJ2-3; 11 nucleotides align to TRBD2. CDR1 is DFQATT and CDR2 is SNEGSKA in the germline V gene (reference sequence). The CDR3 sequence is 15 residues long. The trim removed 4 bases at V and 2 bases at J, leaving 5 bases unmatched. The CDR3 here is CSAIPGLADTDTQYF. As DNA, the CDR3 is TGCAGTGCTATACCGGGACTAGCGGACACAGATACGCAGTATTTT.

In regard to this clonotype: This may be a read error, as it is one base from a much larger clone. J is TRBJ2-5 and V is TRBV2; TRBD1 is a possible D gene (7 bases). Trimming removed 7 bases from V and 9 bases from J, with 21 bases in between. CDR3 length: 14 amino acids. Germline V lookup: CDR1 SNHLY, CDR2 FYNNEI. This CDR3 is CASKEEGAGEAQYF. The DNA for the CDR3 is TGTGCCAGCAAGGAGGAGGGGGCCGGTGAGGCCCAGTACTTC.

The CDR3 spells CARPRQGTSSYNEQFF. In DNA, the CDR3 is TGCGCCAGACCCAGACAGGGGACTTCGAGCTACAATGAGCAGTTCTTC. The chain uses TRBV10-1 and TRBJ2-1; 8 bases match TRBD1. Germline-derived CDR1 and CDR2 are WNHNN and SYGVQD (reference sequence). Trimming at V came to 9 bases and at J to 3 bases, leaving 13 bases not matched to a gene. The CDR3 runs to 16 residues.

This clonotype was found a few times. The gene calls are TRBV20-1 and TRBJ2-3; a possible D gene is TRBD1 (6 bases). The germline gives CDR1 DFQATT, CDR2 SNEGSKA (reference sequence). The CDR3 consists of 14 residues. The V end was cut by 6 bases, the J end by 2 bases, with 15 bases between. The CDR3 nucleotides are TGCAGTGCCGCTGGACAGCTATACACAGATACGCAGTATTTT. Encoded protein: CSAAGQLYTDTQYF.